This T cell receptor (beta chain) stems from a study of T cell responses to AZD1222 COVID-19 vaccine. Germline V gives CDR1 LGHNT, CDR2 FRNRAP. This CDR3 contains 15 residues. J gave up 8 bases and V 1 base, and 7 bases lay outside the gene matches. Method: immunoSEQ multiplex PCR; TCRdb's copy keeps in-frame clones and lacks some. The sample records about 150,000 clones, over 90% being singletons. The study, taken as a whole, reports: Among those given AZD1222, only 5 to 7 were seropositive at baseline. Clonal diversity may have been underestimated, and the donors were mostly white British, with more females than males. Nearly half of the spike-specific TCRs reportedly recognize variant regions that carry no mutations. Repertoire samples came only from after the peak T cell response.

The count of this clone is one. What it recognizes is unknown. J is TRBJ2-1 and V is TRBV12-5; 8 bases map to TRBD1. This TCR came from an adult in good health. The specimen comprised peripheral blood, sampled on day 0 of AZD1222 vaccination. This CDR3 is CASGLGQGKRDEQFF. The DNA for the CDR3 is TGTGCTAGTGGTTTGGGACAGGGGAAGAGGGATGAGCAGTTCTTC.